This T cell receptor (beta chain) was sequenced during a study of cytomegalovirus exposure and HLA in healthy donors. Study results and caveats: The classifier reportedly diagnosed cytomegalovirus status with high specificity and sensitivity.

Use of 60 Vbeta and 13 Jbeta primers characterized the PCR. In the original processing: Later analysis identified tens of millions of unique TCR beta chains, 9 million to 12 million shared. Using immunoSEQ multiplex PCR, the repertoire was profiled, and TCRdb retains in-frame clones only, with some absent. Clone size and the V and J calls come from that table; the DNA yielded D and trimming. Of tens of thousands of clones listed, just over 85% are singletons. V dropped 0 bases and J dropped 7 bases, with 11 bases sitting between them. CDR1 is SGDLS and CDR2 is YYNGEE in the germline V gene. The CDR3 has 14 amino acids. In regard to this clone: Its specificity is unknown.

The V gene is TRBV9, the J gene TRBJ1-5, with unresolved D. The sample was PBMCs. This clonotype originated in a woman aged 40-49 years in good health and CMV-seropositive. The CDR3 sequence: CASSVGGREQPQHF. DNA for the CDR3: TGTGCCAGCAGCGTAGGAGGGCGGGAACAGCCCCAGCATTTT.